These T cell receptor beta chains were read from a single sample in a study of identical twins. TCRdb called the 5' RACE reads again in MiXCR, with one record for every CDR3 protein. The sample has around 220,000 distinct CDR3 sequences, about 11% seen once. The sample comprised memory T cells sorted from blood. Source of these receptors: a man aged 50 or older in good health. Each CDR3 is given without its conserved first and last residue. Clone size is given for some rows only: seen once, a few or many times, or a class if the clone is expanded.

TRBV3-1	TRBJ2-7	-	ASSQVSGDEQY
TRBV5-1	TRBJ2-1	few	ASSAPRGRMMEVAYNEQF
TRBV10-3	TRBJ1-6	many	AISESGGRRSPLH
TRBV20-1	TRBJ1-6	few	SAHTGFNSPLH
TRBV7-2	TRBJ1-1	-	ASSSSGVGGSTEAF
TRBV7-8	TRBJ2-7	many	ASSSTEGAQDEQY
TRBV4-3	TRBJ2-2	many	ASSQDLRGPNTGELF
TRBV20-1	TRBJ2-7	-	SATPAGSYEQY
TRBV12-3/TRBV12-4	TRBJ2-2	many	ASSLGRESGELF
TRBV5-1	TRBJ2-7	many	ASRPIPGQGYEQY
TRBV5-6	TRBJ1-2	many	ASSPGGSRSNYGYT
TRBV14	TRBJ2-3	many	ASSQQGYTQY
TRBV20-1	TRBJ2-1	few	SARGPGHKTNEQF
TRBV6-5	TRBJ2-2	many	ASSYFDRGEAGELF
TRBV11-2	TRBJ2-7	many	ASSLDLGRYYEQY
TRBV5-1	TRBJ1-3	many	ASSDGTTGNTIY
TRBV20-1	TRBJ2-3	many	IAHLAGTGVADTQY
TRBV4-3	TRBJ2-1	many	ASSQDLVAPWEQF
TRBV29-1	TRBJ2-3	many	SVKGAGSGTDTQY